These 3 T cell receptor beta chains share one sample of origin, sequenced in a study of T cells in Graves' hyperthyroidism and ophthalmopathy. Authors of the study amplified TCR beta CDR3 regions from RNA transcripts. Primed by the HTBI set, a first-round RT-PCR was run on the TCR CDR3. Each CDR3 protein is one row after TCRdb ran MiXCR on the multiplex PCR reads. Of under 600,000 distinct CDR3 sequences listed, approximately 16% are singletons. The sequencing sample was made of blood. All receptors come from a woman in her forties with Graves' ophthalmopathy.

This clonotype was detected ten times or more. The gene calls are TRBV2 and TRBJ2-4; 13 nucleotides line up with TRBD2. The CDR3 has 16 amino acids. Germline assignment: CDR1 SNHLY and CDR2 FYNNEI. The junction had 3 bases not matched to a gene; V was cut back by 4 bases and J by 3 bases. This CDR3 reads CASSGGTSGVKNIQYF. CDR3 coding DNA: TGTGCCAGCAGTGGGGGGACTAGCGGGGTCAAAAACATTCAGTACTTC. Together with reference TRBV2 and TRBJ2-4, the CDR3 gives the full variable domain: EPEVTQTPSHQVTQMGQEVILRCVPISNHLYFYWYRQILGQKVEFLVSFYNNEISEKSEIFDDQFSVERPDGSNFTLKIRSTKLEDSAMYFCASSGGTSGVKNIQYFGAGTRLSVL.

The chain is built from TRBV6-6 and TRBJ2-1; the D is unclear. CDR3 length equals 13 residues. The germline V gene encodes CDR1 MNHNY and CDR2 SVGAGI (reference sequence). Trimming stripped 0 bases from V and 2 bases from J, with 2 bases between. CDR3 residues: CASSYSPYNEQFF. Here the CDR3 DNA reads TGTGCCAGCAGTTACTCACCCTACAATGAGCAGTTCTTC.

A few counts support this clonotype. The chain combines TRBV18 with TRBJ1-5; D gene ambiguous. The CDR3 runs to 15 residues. Trimming took off 3 bases at V and 2 bases at J, with 11 bases between the two ends. Germline V gives CDR1 KGHSH, CDR2 LQKENI. The CDR3 loop is CASSPRTLGNQPQHF. The CDR3 DNA reads as TGTGCCAGCTCACCTCGGACCCTAGGCAATCAGCCCCAGCATTTT. Full variable domain (missing parts from reference TRBV18 and TRBJ1-5): NAGVMQNPRHLVRRRGQEARLRCSPMKGHSHVYWYRQLPEEGLKFMVYLQKENIIDESGMPKERFSAEFPKEGPSILRIQQVVRGDSAAYFCASSPRTLGNQPQHFGDGTRLSIL.